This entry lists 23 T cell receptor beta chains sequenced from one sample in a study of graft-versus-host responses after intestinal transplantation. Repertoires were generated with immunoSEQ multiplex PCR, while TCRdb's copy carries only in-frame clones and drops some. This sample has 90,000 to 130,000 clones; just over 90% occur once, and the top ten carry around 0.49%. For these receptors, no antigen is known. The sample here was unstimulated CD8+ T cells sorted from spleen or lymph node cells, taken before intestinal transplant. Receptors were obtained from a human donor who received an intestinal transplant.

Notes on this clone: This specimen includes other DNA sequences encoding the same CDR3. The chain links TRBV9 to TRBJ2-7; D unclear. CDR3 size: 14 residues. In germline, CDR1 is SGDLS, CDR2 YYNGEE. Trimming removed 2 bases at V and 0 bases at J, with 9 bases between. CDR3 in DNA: TGTGCCAGCAGCGTTGCCGACTCCTCCTACGAGCAGTACTTC. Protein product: CASSVADSSYEQYF.

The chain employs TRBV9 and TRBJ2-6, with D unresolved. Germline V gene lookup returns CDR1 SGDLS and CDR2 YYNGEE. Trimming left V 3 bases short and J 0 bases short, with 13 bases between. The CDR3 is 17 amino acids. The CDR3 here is CASSAAPQASGANVLTF. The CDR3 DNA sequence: TGTGCCAGCAGCGCCGCCCCTCAGGCCTCTGGGGCCAACGTCCTGACTTTC.

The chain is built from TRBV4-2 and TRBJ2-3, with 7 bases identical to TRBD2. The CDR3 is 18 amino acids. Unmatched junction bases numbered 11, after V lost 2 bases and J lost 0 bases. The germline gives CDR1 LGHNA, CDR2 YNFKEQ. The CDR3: CASSQPTSPGLSTDTQYF. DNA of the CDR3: TGTGCCAGCAGCCAACCCACGAGTCCGGGACTAAGCACAGATACGCAGTATTTT.

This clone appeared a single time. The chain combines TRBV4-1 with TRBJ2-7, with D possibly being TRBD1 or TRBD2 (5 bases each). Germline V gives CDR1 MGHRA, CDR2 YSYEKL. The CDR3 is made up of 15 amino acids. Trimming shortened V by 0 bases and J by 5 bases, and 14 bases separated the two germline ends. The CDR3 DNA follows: TGCGCCAGCAGCCAAGATGTGGGGGATCGCGACGAGCAGTACTTC. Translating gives CASSQDVGDRDEQYF.

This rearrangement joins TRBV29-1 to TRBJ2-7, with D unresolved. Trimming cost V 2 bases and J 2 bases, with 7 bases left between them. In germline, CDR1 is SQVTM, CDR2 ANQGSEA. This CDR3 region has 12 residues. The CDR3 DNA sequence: TGCAGCGTTGAAAGCAGCACCTACGAGCAGTACTTC. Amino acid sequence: CSVESSTYEQYF.

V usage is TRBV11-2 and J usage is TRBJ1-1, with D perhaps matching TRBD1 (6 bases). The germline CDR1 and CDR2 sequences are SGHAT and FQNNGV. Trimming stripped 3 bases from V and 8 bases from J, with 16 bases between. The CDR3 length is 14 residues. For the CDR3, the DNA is TGTGCCAGCAGCTTGGCCAAGAAGACAGGCGAAGCTTTCTTT. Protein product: CASSLAKKTGEAFF.

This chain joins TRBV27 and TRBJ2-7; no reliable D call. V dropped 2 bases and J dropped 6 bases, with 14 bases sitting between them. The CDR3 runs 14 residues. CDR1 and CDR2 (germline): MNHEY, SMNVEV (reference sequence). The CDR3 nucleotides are TGTGCCAGCAGTTTACTCCCTCTTAACGGCGAGCAGTACTTC. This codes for CASSLLPLNGEQYF.

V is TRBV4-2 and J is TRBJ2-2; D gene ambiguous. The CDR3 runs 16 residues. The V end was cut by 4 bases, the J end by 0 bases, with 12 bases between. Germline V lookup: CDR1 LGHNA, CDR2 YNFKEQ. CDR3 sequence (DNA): TGTGCCAGCAGCCCTTCGGCGTTCCCGAACACCGGGGAGCTGTTTTTT. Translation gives CASSPSAFPNTGELFF.

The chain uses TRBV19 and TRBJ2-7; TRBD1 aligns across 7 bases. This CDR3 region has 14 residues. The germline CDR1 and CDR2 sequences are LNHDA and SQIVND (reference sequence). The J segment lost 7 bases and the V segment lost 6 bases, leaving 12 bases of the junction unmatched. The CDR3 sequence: CASSPSGQTGEQYF. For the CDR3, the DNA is TGTGCCAGTAGCCCTTCGGGACAGACGGGGGAGCAGTACTTC.

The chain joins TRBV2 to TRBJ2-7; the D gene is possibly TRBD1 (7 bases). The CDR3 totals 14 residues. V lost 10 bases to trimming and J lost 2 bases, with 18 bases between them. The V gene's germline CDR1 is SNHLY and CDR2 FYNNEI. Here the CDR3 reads CAIRGTAHPYEQYF. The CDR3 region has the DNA TGTGCCATCCGGGGGACAGCACACCCCTACGAGCAGTACTTC.

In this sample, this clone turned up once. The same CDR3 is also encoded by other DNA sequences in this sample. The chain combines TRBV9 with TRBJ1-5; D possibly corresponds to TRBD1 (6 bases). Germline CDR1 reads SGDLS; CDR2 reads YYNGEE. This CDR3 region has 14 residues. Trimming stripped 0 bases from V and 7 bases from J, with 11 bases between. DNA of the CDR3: TGTGCCAGCAGCGTAGGAGGGGGGGGACAGCCCCAGCATTTT. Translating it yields CASSVGGGGQPQHF.

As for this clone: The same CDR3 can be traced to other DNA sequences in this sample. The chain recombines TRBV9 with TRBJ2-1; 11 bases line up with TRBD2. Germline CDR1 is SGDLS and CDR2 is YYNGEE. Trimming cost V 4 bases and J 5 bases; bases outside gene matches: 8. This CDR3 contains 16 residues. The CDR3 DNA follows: TGTGCCAGCAGCCTCCTGCCGGGACTAGCGGACAATGAGCAGTTCTTC. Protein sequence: CASSLLPGLADNEQFF. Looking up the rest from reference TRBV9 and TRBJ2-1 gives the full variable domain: DSGVTQTPKHLITATGQRVTLRCSPRSGDLSVYWYQQSLDQGLQFLIQYYNGEERAKGNILERFSAQQFPDLHSELNLSSLELGDSALYFCASSLLPGLADNEQFFGPGTRLTVL.

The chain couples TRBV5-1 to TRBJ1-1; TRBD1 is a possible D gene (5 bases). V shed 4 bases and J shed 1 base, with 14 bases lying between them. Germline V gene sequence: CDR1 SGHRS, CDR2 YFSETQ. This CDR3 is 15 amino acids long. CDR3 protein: CASSARGRKNTEAFF. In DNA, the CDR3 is TGCGCCAGCAGCGCGCGGGGACGGAAGAACACTGAAGCTTTCTTT.

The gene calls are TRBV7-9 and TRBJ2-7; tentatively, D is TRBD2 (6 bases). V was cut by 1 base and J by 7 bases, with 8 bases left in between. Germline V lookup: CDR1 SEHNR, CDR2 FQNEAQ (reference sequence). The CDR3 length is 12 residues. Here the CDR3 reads CASSLVAAEQYF. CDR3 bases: TGTGCCAGCAGCTTAGTAGCGGCTGAGCAGTACTTC.

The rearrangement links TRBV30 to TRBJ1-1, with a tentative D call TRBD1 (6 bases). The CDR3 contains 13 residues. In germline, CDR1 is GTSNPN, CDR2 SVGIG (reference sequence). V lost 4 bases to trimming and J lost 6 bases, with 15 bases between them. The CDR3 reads CAWTDRAGPEAFF. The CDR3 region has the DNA TGTGCCTGGACGGACAGAGCTGGTCCTGAAGCTTTCTTT.

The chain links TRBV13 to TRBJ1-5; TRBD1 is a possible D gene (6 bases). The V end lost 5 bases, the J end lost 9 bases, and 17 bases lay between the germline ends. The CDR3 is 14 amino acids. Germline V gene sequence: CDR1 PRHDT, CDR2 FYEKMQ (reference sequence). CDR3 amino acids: CASSHNRVGSPQHF. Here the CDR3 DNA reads TGTGCCAGCAGCCATAACAGGGTAGGGTCGCCCCAGCATTTT.

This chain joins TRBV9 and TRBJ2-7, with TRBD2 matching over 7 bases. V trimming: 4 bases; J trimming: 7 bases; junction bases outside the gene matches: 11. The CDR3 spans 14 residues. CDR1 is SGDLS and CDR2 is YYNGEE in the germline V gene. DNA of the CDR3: TGTGCCAGCAGCCCCGGGACTACCCTGTGGGAGCAGTACTTC. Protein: CASSPGTTLWEQYF. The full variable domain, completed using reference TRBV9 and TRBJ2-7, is DSGVTQTPKHLITATGQRVTLRCSPRSGDLSVYWYQQSLDQGLQFLIQYYNGEERAKGNILERFSAQQFPDLHSELNLSSLELGDSALYFCASSPGTTLWEQYFGPGTRLTVT.

Here the CDR3 reads CASSLGLAGRLGHNEQFF. Written as DNA, the CDR3 is TGTGCCAGCAGCTTAGGCCTAGCGGGACGCCTGGGACACAATGAGCAGTTCTTC. The J gene is TRBJ2-1, the V gene TRBV7-3; TRBD2 matches at 9 bases. Germline V gene sequence: CDR1 SGHTA, CDR2 FQGTGA. V shed 2 bases, J shed 5 bases, and the junction held 13 bases outside the gene matches. The CDR3 runs to 18 residues.

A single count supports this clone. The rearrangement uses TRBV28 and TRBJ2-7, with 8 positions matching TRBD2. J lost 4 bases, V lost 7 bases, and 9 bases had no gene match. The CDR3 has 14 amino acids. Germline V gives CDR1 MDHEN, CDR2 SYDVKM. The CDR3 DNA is TGTGCCAGCACCGGCGTCGGGGGGGCGTACGAGCAGTACTTC. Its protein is CASTGVGGAYEQYF. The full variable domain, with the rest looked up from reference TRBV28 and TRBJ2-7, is DVKVTQSSRYLVKRTGEKVFLECVQDMDHENMFWYRQDPGLGLRLIYFSYDVKMKEKGDIPEGYSVSREKKERFSLILESASTNQTSMYLCASTGVGGAYEQYFGPGTRLTVT.

CDR3 coding DNA: TGTGCCAGCAGCGTTGAGACAGGGGAAAACATTCAGTACTTC. Its protein is CASSVETGENIQYF. The chain joins TRBV9 to TRBJ2-4; TRBD1 matches at 8 bases. The junction had 3 bases not matched to a gene; V was cut back by 2 bases and J by 5 bases. The CDR3 has 14 residues. Germline lookup yields CDR1 SGDLS and CDR2 YYNGEE.

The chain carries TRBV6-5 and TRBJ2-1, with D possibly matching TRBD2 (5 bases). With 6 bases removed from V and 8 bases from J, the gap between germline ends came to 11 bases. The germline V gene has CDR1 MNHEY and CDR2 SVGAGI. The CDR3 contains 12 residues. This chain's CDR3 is CASSDTRDEQFF. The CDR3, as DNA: TGTGCCAGCAGCGACACTAGGGATGAGCAGTTCTTC.

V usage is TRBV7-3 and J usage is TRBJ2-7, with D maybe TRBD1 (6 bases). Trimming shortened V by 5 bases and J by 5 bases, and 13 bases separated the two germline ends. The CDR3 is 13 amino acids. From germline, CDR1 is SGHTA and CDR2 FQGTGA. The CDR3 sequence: CASSKQGHHEQYF. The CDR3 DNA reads TGTGCCAGCAGCAAACAGGGTCACCACGAGCAGTACTTC.

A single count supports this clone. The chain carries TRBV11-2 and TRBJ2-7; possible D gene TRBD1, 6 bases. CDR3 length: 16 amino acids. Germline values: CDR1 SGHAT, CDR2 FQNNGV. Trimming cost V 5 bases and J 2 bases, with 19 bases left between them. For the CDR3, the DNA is TGTGCCAGCAGCCCTATTCCTTTTCAGGGGCCCTACGAGCAGTACTTC. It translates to CASSPIPFQGPYEQYF.